The entry below describes one TCR beta chain. Its antigen has not been determined. This specimen includes other DNA sequences encoding the same CDR3. The CDR3 has 13 amino acids, counting the end cysteine and phenylalanine. Only the CDR3 DNA stays, 39 bases, in frame from base 1. V is pruned by 6 bases and J by 2 bases, leaving 3 bases of the junction without a gene match. Per the germline V gene, MNHEY is the CDR1 and SVGAGI is the CDR2. The cohort comprised more than 550 healthy bone marrow donors. Cohort members were all nominally healthy when sampled, although unrecorded immune exposures were likely present. The donor tested CMV seronegative, placing the donor among the 300 to 400 seronegative members of the cohort. Every donor gave a peripheral blood sample, and the peripheral blood mononuclear cells from that sample were used for TCR beta sequencing. Genomic DNA extraction from the blood cell samples was performed with the Qiagen DNeasy Blood Extraction Kit.

The data stem from a study of cytomegalovirus exposure and HLA in healthy donors (dated by TCRdb to the late 2010s). In the study overall: An earlier analysis of roughly 630 of the donors reported 250 to 350 Gb of sequence data and 100 million to 140 million unique TCR beta sequences from about 200 million T cells. An early release that covered some 640 HLA-typed donors contained approximately 320 gigabases of sequencing data and around 80 million unique TCR sequences. Of the roughly 400 genotyped donors, 65% to 90% were placed in the genetic ancestry cluster associated with self-reported Caucasian donors. The study aimed to test whether cataloging public T cell receptors could reveal signatures of past pathogen exposure. The study profiled the T cell repertoires of about 720 subjects by immunosequencing and related them to cytomegalovirus serostatus. A separate validation cohort of roughly 120 different subjects was used in addition to the roughly 620-subject first cohort. High-throughput TCR immunosequencing, statistical association of individual TCRs with disease status, and machine learning were combined to predict cytomegalovirus infection status. A later analysis re-examined previously published TCR beta repertoires from more than 600 donors and added high-resolution HLA genotyping to investigate patterns of TCR occurrence. In the later analysis, no new phenotypic data were used to find candidate immune exposures; instead, reliance was placed on TCR beta sequences and their occurrence across donors. An earlier analysis of fewer than 700 of the donors applied high-throughput TCR beta sequencing to assess whether each TCR beta V gene segment acted as functional or pseudogenic. Donor age, sex, ethnicity and CMV serostatus were compiled together with the repertoire data. A later genetic analysis used genome-wide SNP genotypes for about 65% of the 666 donors, treating that subset as a discovery cohort. All discovery cohort repertoires had been generated using a single sequencing platform. HLA typing included class I and class II loci at four-digit resolution. Typing coverage differed by locus: A, B, C, DRB1 and DQB1 were typed in about 620-640 donors, DQA1 in approximately 520, DPA1 in 600 to 610, and DPB1 in 450 to 480. Because of strong linkage in the cohort, a few DR-DQ haplotypes were treated as single units for association and clustering. Among about 400 genotyped donors of the cohort, an average of roughly 230,000 unique TCR beta nucleotide sequences was sequenced per donor, of which about 20% were non-productive. The paper as a whole reports these results and caveats: Several of the top co-occurrence clusters appeared to be linked to parvovirus B19, influenza, CMV and Epstein-Barr virus, according to a later analysis. In vitro tests confirmed that a few of the cytomegalovirus-associated TCR beta chains recognize cytomegalovirus antigens. A group of highly shared sequence variants was considered likely to be a technical artifact of the sequencing pipeline. Because HLA typing was unavailable for some donors at each locus, only the typed subset was used in association tests. Only TCR beta chains were sequenced in this cohort, and the absence of alpha or paired-chain data limited detectable features. Because the 87-base-pair reads could not distinguish some IMGT-functional V segments, including TRBV6-2 and TRBV6-3, those segments were excluded. V-gene and J-gene trimming of TCR beta chains was associated with a missense DCLRE1C variant in a later genetic analysis, and the association was replicated in an independent cohort. The classifier was reported to diagnose cytomegalovirus status with high specificity and sensitivity in both the original cohort and the validation cohort. Broadly in line with IMGT annotations, most TCR beta V segments showed up in productive rearrangements about 87% or about 30% of the time in an earlier analysis of 587 of the donors. Compared with the approximately 670-donor mean, donors in an Asian-associated ancestry cluster had fewer N-insertions in productive TCRs, according to a later genetic analysis. When HLA alleles, especially DR and DQ, strongly co-occurred, TCR associations were difficult to assign to individual alleles. Roughly 15 rarely observed V segments, including chromosome 9 orphons, were excluded from the earlier analysis of several hundred of the donors because counts were too low. A further reported finding was that TCR beta sequences accurately predicted the HLA-A and HLA-B alleles for most subjects in the first cohort. According to a later analysis, most CMV-associated TCR beta chains appeared to be HLA-restricted, and the HLA associations seemed to be driven largely by CMV exposure. According to the authors, the approach could potentially be generalized to other disease states and immunological phenotypes. Correlated functional status among segregating V segments might be attributable to linkage disequilibrium, but an unknown experimental factor could not be ruled out. While some public TCRs were present in many individuals, most TCR sequences turned up only very rarely across donors. CMV serostatus was the only immune exposure information available for the cohort. Roughly uniform sequencing depth across donors was assumed in presence/absence analyses, although this assumption may not hold. The study listed 150 to 200 TCR beta chains as associated with cytomegalovirus. In a later analysis, TCR association rates were found to vary across HLA loci, with the most associated TCRs seen for DRB1 alleles and the fewest for HLA-C alleles. In a later analysis, 16,951 TCR beta sequences were associated with specific HLA alleles at a false discovery rate of 0.05. In a later analysis, HLA-associated TCR beta chains showed more clonal expansion and lower generation probabilities than non-associated chains that were equally common.

The library was generated by the immunoSEQ multiplex PCR assay. The multiplex PCR relied on a mix of 60 forward primers for TCR Vbeta segments and 13 reverse primers for TCR Jbeta segments. The CDR3 region of rearranged TCR beta genes was amplified from genomic DNA with a multiplex PCR assay. On the Illumina HiSeq System, the amplified TCR beta libraries were sequenced as 87-base-pair reads. The study's own analysis went as follows. A later analysis counted approximately 84 million unique TCR beta chains across the 690 or so repertoires, and roughly 11 million of these chains were shared by at least two donors. Raw reads were error-corrected and collapsed into unique sequences by a nearest-neighbor algorithm in which closely related sequences were merged to remove PCR and sequencing errors. CDR3 sequences were aligned to IMGT reference sequences to assign V, D and J gene segments. For a sequence to be retained, a match of at least six nucleotides to both a V gene segment and a J gene segment was required. A rearrangement counted as productive if the CDR3 had no stop codons and remained in frame with V and J, and every other rearrangement counted as non-productive. CDR3 was defined according to IMGT convention as the region running from the second conserved V-encoded cysteine to the conserved J-encoded phenylalanine. In an earlier analysis of 587 of the donors, sequences lacking an unambiguous match to a single V gene segment were excluded. An earlier analysis of a few hundred of the donors called V segments functional above 56.7% productive rearrangements and segregating when the between-donor standard deviation exceeded 5%. A statistical classification framework was built to diagnose cytomegalovirus status from the catalog of TCR beta chain sequences. In a later analysis, V and J genes were assigned by comparing TCR nucleotide sequences against IMGT/GENE-DB human TR gene sequences. Using the TCRdist pipeline, a later analysis assigned CDR3 sequences along with most-parsimonious VDJ recombination scenarios. A later analysis defined each TCR beta chain by its CDR3 amino acid sequence plus V-gene family, and excluded reads lacking a unique V-gene family. A later analysis removed over 500 highly shared, low-generation-probability nucleotide sequences to deal with suspected cross-contamination and a sequencing artifact. In a later analysis, a clonal expansion index was calculated for each public chain from normalized within-repertoire ranks of inferred template counts. Generation probabilities in a later analysis came from a VDJ recombination model fitted to out-of-frame rearrangements, and those results were checked against IGoR. A later analysis scored TCR-TCR, TCR-HLA and TCR-CMV co-occurrence with hypergeometric tests, applying a repertoire-size bias correction to TCR pairs. In a later analysis, false discovery rates were estimated by permuting HLA or CMV assignments 20 times. In a later analysis, co-occurring TCRs were grouped using DBSCAN, with TCRdist sequence similarity added in when clustering inside HLA-allele-positive subsets. Repertoires with fewer than 30,000 or more than 120,000 public chains were left out of co-occurrence clustering, as were four to six repertoires with anomalous nucleotide sharing. In TCRdb, the immuneACCESS table is reduced to in-frame sequences with V and J assigned. These tables do not hold every clone; where another copy was compared, an unresolved V gene accounts for under half, and the others remain unexplained. V and J calls plus clone size are reproduced from that table; the DNA served to infer D and trimming. In this sample's table one finds around 150,000 clones. The leading ten clones occupy over 1% of the sample.

In this chain, TRBV6-5 is recombined with TRBJ2-5, and TRBD1 aligns with 7 junction nucleotides. Sequenced: PBMCs. This TCR was sampled from a woman aged 55-70 years in good health and CMV-seronegative. The DNA is TGTGCCAGCAGCAGGGACAGACAAGAGACCCAGTACTTC. Translated, this gives CASSRDRQETQYF.